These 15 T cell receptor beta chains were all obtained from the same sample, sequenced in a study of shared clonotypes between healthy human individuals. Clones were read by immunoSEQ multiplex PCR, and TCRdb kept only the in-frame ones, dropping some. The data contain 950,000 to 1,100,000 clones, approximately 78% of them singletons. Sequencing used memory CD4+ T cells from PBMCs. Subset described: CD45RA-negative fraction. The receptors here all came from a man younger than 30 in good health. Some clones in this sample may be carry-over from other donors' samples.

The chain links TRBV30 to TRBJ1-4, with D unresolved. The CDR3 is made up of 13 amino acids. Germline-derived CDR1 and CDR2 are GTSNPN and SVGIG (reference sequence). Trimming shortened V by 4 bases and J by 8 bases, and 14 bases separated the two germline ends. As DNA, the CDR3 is TGTGCCTGGACTGAAAAGGGTACCGAAAAACTGTTTTTT. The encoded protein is CAWTEKGTEKLFF.

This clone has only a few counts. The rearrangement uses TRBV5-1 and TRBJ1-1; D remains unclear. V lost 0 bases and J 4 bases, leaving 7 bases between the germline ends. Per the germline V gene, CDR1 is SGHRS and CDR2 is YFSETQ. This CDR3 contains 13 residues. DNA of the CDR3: TGCGCCAGCAGCTTGGGCGGCCTCACTGAAGCTTTCTTT. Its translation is CASSLGGLTEAFF.

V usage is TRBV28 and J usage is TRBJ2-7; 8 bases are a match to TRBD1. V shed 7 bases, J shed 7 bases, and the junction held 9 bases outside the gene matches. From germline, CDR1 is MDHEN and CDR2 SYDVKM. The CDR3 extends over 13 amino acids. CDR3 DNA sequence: TGTGCCAGCACCCGGACAGGGACTGGAGAGCAGTACTTC. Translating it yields CASTRTGTGEQYF.

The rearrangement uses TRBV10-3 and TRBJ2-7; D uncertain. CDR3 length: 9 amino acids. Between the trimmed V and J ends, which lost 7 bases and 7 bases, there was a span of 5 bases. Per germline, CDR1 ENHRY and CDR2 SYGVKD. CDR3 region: CAIKWEQYF. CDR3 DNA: TGTGCCATCAAGTGGGAGCAGTACTTC.

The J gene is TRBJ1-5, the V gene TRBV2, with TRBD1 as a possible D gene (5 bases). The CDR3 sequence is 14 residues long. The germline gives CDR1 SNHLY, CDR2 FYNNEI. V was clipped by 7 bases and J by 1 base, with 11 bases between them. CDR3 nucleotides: TGTGCCAGCACCGTAGGGGACAGCAATCAGCCCCAGCATTTT. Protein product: CASTVGDSNQPQHF.

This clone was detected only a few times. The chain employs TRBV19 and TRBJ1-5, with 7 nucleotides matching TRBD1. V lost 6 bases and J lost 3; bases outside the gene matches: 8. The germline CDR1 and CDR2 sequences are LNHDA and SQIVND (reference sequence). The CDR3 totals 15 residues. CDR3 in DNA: TGTGCCAGTAGGATGACAGGGAAACTCAATCAGCCCCAGCATTTT. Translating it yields CASRMTGKLNQPQHF. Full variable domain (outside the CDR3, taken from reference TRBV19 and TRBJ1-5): DGGITQSPKYLFRKEGQNVTLSCEQNLNHDAMYWYRQDPGQGLRLIYYSQIVNDFQKGDIAEGYSVSREKKESFPLTVTSAQKNPTAFYLCASRMTGKLNQPQHFGDGTRLSIL.

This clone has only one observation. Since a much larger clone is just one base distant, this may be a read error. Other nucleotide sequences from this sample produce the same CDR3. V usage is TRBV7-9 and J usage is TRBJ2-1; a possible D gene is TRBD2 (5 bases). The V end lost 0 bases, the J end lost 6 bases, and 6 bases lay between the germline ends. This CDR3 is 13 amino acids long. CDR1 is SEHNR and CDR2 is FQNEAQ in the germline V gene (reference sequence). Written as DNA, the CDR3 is TGTGCCAGCAGCTTAGCTCGGGGCAATGAGCAGTTCTTC. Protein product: CASSLARGNEQFF.

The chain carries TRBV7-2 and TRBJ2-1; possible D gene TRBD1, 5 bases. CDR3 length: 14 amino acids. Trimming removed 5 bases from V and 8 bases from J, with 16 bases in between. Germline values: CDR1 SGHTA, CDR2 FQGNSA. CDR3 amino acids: CASSPGLGRHEQFF. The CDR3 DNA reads TGTGCCAGCAGCCCCGGGCTGGGGCGACATGAGCAGTTCTTC.

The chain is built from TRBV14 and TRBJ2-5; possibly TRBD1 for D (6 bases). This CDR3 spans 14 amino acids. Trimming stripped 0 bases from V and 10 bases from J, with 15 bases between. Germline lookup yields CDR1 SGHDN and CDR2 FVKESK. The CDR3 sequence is CASSQEGRTANQYF. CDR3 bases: TGTGCCAGCAGCCAAGAGGGACGGACAGCAAACCAGTACTTC.

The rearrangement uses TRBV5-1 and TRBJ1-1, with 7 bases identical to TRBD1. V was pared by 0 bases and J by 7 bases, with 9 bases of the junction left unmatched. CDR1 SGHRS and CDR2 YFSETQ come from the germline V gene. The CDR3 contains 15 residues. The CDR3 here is CASSLVGGGMDEAFF. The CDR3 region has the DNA TGCGCCAGCAGCTTGGTAGGAGGGGGCATGGATGAAGCTTTCTTT.

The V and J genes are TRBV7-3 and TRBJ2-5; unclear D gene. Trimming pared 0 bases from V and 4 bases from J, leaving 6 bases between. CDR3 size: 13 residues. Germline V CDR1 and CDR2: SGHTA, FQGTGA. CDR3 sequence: CASSLTKSETQYF. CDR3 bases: TGTGCCAGCAGCTTAACGAAATCAGAGACCCAGTACTTC.

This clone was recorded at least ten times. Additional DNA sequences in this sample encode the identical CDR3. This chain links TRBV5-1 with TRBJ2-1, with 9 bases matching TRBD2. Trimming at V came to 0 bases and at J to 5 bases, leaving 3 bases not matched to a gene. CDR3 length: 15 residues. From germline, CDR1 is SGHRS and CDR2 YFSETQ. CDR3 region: CASSLVASGDNEQFF. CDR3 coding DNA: TGCGCCAGCAGCTTGGTGGCTAGCGGGGACAATGAGCAGTTCTTC. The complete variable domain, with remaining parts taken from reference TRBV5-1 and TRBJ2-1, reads KAGVTQTPRYLIKTRGQQVTLSCSPISGHRSVSWYQQTPGQGLQFLFEYFSETQRNKGNFPGRFSGRQFSNSRSEMNVSTLELGDSALYLCASSLVASGDNEQFFGPGTRLTVL.

Here the CDR3 DNA reads TGTGCCAGCAGCTTAGTTCCGGGAAGGCAGTTCTTC. Its protein product is CASSLVPGRQFF. The rearrangement links TRBV7-9 to TRBJ2-1; a possible D gene is TRBD2 (5 bases). Germline assignment: CDR1 SEHNR and CDR2 FQNEAQ (reference sequence). The CDR3 is 12 amino acids. The V gene lost 1 base and the J gene lost 12 bases, with 10 bases spanning the gap.

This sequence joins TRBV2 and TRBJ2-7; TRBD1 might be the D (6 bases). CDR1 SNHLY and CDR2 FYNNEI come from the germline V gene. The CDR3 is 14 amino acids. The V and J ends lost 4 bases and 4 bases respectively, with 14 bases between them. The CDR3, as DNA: TGTGCCAGCAGTGTCCAGGGGACGGGGTACGAGCAGTACTTC. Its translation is CASSVQGTGYEQYF.

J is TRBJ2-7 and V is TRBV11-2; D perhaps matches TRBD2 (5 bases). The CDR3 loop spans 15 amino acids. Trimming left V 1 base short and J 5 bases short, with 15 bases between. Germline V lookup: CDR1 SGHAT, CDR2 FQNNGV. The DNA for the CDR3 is TGTGCCAGCAGCTTAGTTCGAGGGAGAGGGAACGAGCAGTACTTC. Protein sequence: CASSLVRGRGNEQYF.